One T cell receptor beta chain is described in this entry. Its antigen remains unknown. This record belongs to a study of OX40 agonist ivuxolimab in advanced cancers. From germline, CDR1 is SGHRS and CDR2 YFSETQ. Germline trimming cut 0 bases from V and 8 bases from J; bases unmatched to any gene: 7. The CDR3 is 15 amino acids. Study results and limitations: Both CD4+ and CD8+ T cell populations in blood had undergone clonal expansion by week 6 at 0.1 to 3.0 mg/kg.

Produced via immunoSEQ multiplex PCR; TCRdb's table is partial and in-frame only. The sample has about 66,000 clones; over 80% are singletons. This receptor was obtained from an adult with an advanced solid tumor such as melanoma, head and neck, liver or kidney cancer. The material was CD4+ or CD8+ T cells sorted from blood, obtained in a trial of the OX40 agonist ivuxolimab. The rearrangement links TRBV5-1 to TRBJ2-1; 8 positions agree with TRBD2. CDR3 in DNA: TGCGCCAGCAGCTTGGACCGGGGGGGCGGCGATGAGCAGTTCTTC. Protein: CASSLDRGGGDEQFF.